These 10 T cell receptor beta chains were sequenced from one sample in a study of CD8+CD57+ T cells in acquired aplastic anemia. TCR beta VDJ and CDR3 profiling used genomic DNA as template. From the reads, TCRdb called clonotypes with MiXCR, one entry per CDR3 protein. The sample contains about 150,000 distinct CDR3 sequences, about 48% of which appear only once. Selection for sequencing was limited to patients who had shown CD8+CD57+ cell expansion by flow cytometry. The sequenced material came from sorted CD4+, CD8+, or CD8+CD57+ T cells (not recorded which) from PBMCs. The receptors here all came from a human donor with aplastic anemia.

This clonotype was seen a few times. The V call is TRBV29-1, the J call TRBJ2-5; 8 nucleotides align to TRBD2. The germline V gene encodes CDR1 SQVTM and CDR2 ANQGSEA. The V and J ends lost 4 bases and 4 bases, in that order; junction bases with no gene match: 8. This CDR3 region has 14 residues. The CDR3: CSVAGGLAGETQYF. The CDR3 coding sequence is TGCAGCGTTGCCGGTGGGCTAGCGGGAGAGACCCAGTACTTC.

V and J are TRBV2 and TRBJ2-7; 8 bases fit TRBD1. CDR3 size: 14 residues. After removal of 4 bases from V and 3 bases from J, the junction contained 5 bases not matched to a gene. Germline lookup yields CDR1 SNHLY and CDR2 FYNNEI. The CDR3 sequence: CASSADRASYEQYF. CDR3 sequence (DNA): TGTGCCAGCAGTGCGGACAGGGCTAGCTACGAGCAGTACTTC.

The J gene is TRBJ2-7, the V gene TRBV7-2; TRBD1 agrees at 10 bases. This CDR3 is 15 amino acids long. Germline values: CDR1 SGHTA, CDR2 FQGNSA. With V trimmed by 3 bases and J by 3 bases, 5 bases remained unmatched. CDR3 residues: CASSLGTGAYYEQYF. CDR3 nucleotides: TGTGCCAGCAGCTTGGGGACAGGGGCCTACTACGAGCAGTACTTC.

This clonotype was counted a few times. This rearrangement joins TRBV10-3 to TRBJ2-7; 9 bases are a match to TRBD1. The CDR3 consists of 14 residues. V dropped 5 bases and J dropped 1; count of bases not matched to a gene: 3. Germline loops: CDR1 ENHRY, CDR2 SYGVKD. Here the CDR3 DNA reads TGTGCCATCAGTCCCGGGACAGGGTCCTACGAGCAGTACTTC. Its protein is CAISPGTGSYEQYF.

This clonotype was observed many times. The chain combines TRBV19 with TRBJ1-2; D call uncertain. The CDR3 contains 15 residues. V was shortened by 1 base and J by 0 bases, with 9 bases between the two germline ends. Per germline, CDR1 LNHDA and CDR2 SQIVND (reference sequence). The CDR3 spells CASSIANRANYGYTF. The CDR3, as DNA: TGTGCCAGTAGTATAGCCAACCGGGCTAACTATGGCTACACCTTC.

Many counts were recorded for this clonotype. This chain joins TRBV4-3 and TRBJ2-7; perhaps TRBD1 as D (6 bases). There are 14 residues in the CDR3. V was clipped by 0 bases and J by 6 bases, with 12 bases between them. Germline assignment: CDR1 LGHNA and CDR2 YSLEER. In DNA, the CDR3 is TGCGCCAGCAGCCAAGAACAAGCCAGGGGCGAGCAGTACTTC. Translated: CASSQEQARGEQYF.

Notes on this clonotype: This clone may be a read error of a much larger clone one base away. The chain is built from TRBV19 and TRBJ1-5, with D unresolved. This CDR3 spans 14 amino acids. CDR1 is LNHDA, CDR2 SQIVND, per germline (reference sequence). DNA of the CDR3: TGTGCCTGTAGTATAGATCAGCTGGTTCAGCCCCAGCATTTT. This encodes CACSIDQLVQPQHF.

The chain uses TRBV20-1 and TRBJ2-3, with 7 bases fitting TRBD2. Germline assignment: CDR1 DFQATT and CDR2 SNEGSKA (reference sequence). The CDR3 length is 13 residues. V lost 8 bases and J lost 0; bases outside the gene matches: 5. In DNA, the CDR3 is TGCAGTACTAAAGCGGGGAGCACAGATACGCAGTATTTT. This translates into CSTKAGSTDTQYF.

The gene calls are TRBV27 and TRBJ1-2; TRBD1 might be the D (6 bases). Germline lookup yields CDR1 MNHEY and CDR2 SMNVEV (reference sequence). The CDR3 is 13 residues long. V gave up 9 bases and J gave up 7 bases, with 18 bases separating them. The CDR3 region is CARYPWGAGGYTF. CDR3 nucleotide sequence: TGTGCCAGATACCCTTGGGGGGCTGGTGGCTACACCTTC.

The J gene is TRBJ1-1, the V gene TRBV12-3 or TRBV12-4; the match to TRBD1 covers 8 bases. CDR3 size: 14 residues. Trimming took 6 bases from V and 1 from J; bases not matched to a gene: 4. The CDR3 here is CASSPGQANTEAFF. For the CDR3, the DNA is TGTGCCAGCAGCCCGGGACAGGCGAACACTGAAGCTTTCTTT.